Listed here are 19 T cell receptor beta chains from one sample, sequenced in a study of cytomegalovirus exposure and HLA in healthy donors. With 60 Vbeta and 13 Jbeta primers, the PCR was carried out. Here immunoSEQ multiplex PCR was the method, and the copy in TCRdb shows in-frame clones only, minus some. This sample has approximately 150,000 clones, with around 74% found just once. Sequencing input: PBMCs. All receptors derive from a female donor in good health and CMV-seronegative.

The CDR3 loop is CASRDLAEHTGELFF. The CDR3, as DNA: TGTGCCAGCAGGGACCTAGCGGAGCACACCGGGGAGCTGTTTTTT. V and J are TRBV6-5 and TRBJ2-2; 7 bases are shared with TRBD2. There are 15 residues in the CDR3. In germline, CDR1 is MNHEY, CDR2 SVGAGI. Unmatched junction bases numbered 7, after V lost 6 bases and J lost 3 bases.

The CDR3 reads CASSLGTPFEQYF. The DNA of the CDR3 is TGTGCCAGCAGTTTAGGGACACCCTTCGAGCAGTACTTC. The V gene is TRBV28, the J gene TRBJ2-7; tentative D call: TRBD1 (6 bases). The CDR3 consists of 13 residues. V was shortened by 2 bases and J by 6 bases, with 11 bases between the two germline ends. Germline V gene sequence: CDR1 MDHEN, CDR2 SYDVKM.

This clone showed up just once. The sample holds other DNA sequences that translate to the same CDR3. The CDR3 loop is CASSPSYEQYF. CDR3 nucleotides: TGTGCCAGCAGTCCATCCTACGAGCAGTACTTC. The chain has TRBV6-6 and TRBJ2-7; no definite D call. Trimming pared 5 bases from V and 1 base from J, leaving 3 bases between. The CDR3 runs to 11 residues. Germline CDR1 MNHNY, CDR2 SVGAGI (reference sequence).

In DNA, the CDR3 is TGTGCCAGCAGTTACTTGGACGGGAGCTCCTACGAGCAGTACTTC. It codes for CASSYLDGSSYEQYF. The rearrangement links TRBV6-5 to TRBJ2-7, with D perhaps matching TRBD2 (6 bases). The CDR3 is made up of 15 amino acids. V was pared by 1 base and J by 0 bases, with 10 bases between. The germline V gene has CDR1 MNHEY and CDR2 SVGAGI.

About this clone: This same CDR3 is encoded by further DNA sequences in the sample. The chain carries TRBV11-2 and TRBJ2-7, with D perhaps TRBD1 (6 bases). This CDR3 is built from 13 residues. CDR1 SGHAT and CDR2 FQNNGV come from the germline V gene. Trimming pared 3 bases from V and 3 bases from J, leaving 9 bases between. CDR3 amino acids: CASSLTDSYEQYF. The CDR3, as DNA: TGTGCCAGCAGCTTGACGGACAGCTACGAGCAGTACTTC.

In regard to this clone: Other DNA sequences within the sample encode an identical CDR3. The CDR3 DNA is TGCGCCAGCAGCTTAGGGGGAAACACTGAAGCTTTCTTT. It yields the protein CASSLGGNTEAFF. J is TRBJ1-1 and V is TRBV5-1; D perhaps matches TRBD1 (6 bases). This CDR3 region has 13 residues. Trimming removed 2 bases from V and 2 bases from J, with 7 bases in between. CDR1 is SGHRS and CDR2 is YFSETQ in the germline V gene.

This chain joins TRBV5-6 and TRBJ1-2; no clear D. The CDR3 totals 15 residues. The V gene lost 4 bases and the J gene lost 4 bases, with 17 bases spanning the gap. Germline-derived CDR1 and CDR2 are SGHDT and YYEEEE. The CDR3: CASSPAGSLVYGYTF. The CDR3, as DNA: TGTGCCAGCAGCCCGGCGGGCAGCTTAGTCTATGGCTACACCTTC. The full variable domain, rest sourced from reference TRBV5-6 and TRBJ1-2, is DAGVTQSPTHLIKTRGQQVTLRCSPKSGHDTVSWYQQALGQGPQFIFQYYEEEERQRGNFPDRFSGHQFPNYSSELNVNALLLGDSALYLCASSPAGSLVYGYTFGSGTRLTVV.

This clone was seen only once. V gene TRBV18 combines with J gene TRBJ2-7; TRBD1 matches 10 bases. V was pared by 2 bases and J by 7 bases, with 8 bases of the junction left unmatched. Germline-derived CDR1 and CDR2 are KGHSH and LQKENI. The CDR3 runs 15 residues. The CDR3 reads CASSPLGTGAEEQYF. The CDR3 region has the DNA TGTGCCAGCTCACCATTAGGGACAGGGGCAGAGGAGCAGTACTTC. The whole variable domain, filled in from reference TRBV18 and TRBJ2-7, reads NAGVMQNPRHLVRRRGQEARLRCSPMKGHSHVYWYRQLPEEGLKFMVYLQKENIIDESGMPKERFSAEFPKEGPSILRIQQVVRGDSAAYFCASSPLGTGAEEQYFGPGTRLTVT.

The V and J genes are TRBV2 and TRBJ1-2, with D hard to call. Germline V gene sequence: CDR1 SNHLY, CDR2 FYNNEI. This CDR3 is 15 amino acids long. Trimming left V 6 bases short and J 4 bases short, with 18 bases between. The CDR3 bases are TGTGCCAGCAGGGAGCCCGGCGCGCGTGGCTATGGCTACACCTTC. Translation gives CASREPGARGYGYTF.

V gene TRBV29-1 combines with J gene TRBJ1-4; D is undetermined. The V and J ends lost 0 bases and 4 bases respectively, with 15 bases between them. The CDR3 sequence is 16 residues long. Germline CDR1 reads SQVTM; CDR2 reads ANQGSEA. CDR3 loop: CSVEDRRTDYNEKLFF. The CDR3 DNA follows: TGCAGCGTTGAAGATCGGCGGACCGACTATAATGAAAAACTGTTTTTT.

The gene calls are TRBV6-5 and TRBJ1-1, with 7 bases aligning to TRBD1. CDR1 is MNHEY, CDR2 SVGAGI, per germline. This CDR3 is 14 amino acids long. J gave up 2 bases and V 6 bases, and 6 bases lay outside the gene matches. CDR3 loop: CASRSDRPNTEAFF. The CDR3 coding sequence is TGTGCCAGCAGGTCGGACAGGCCCAACACTGAAGCTTTCTTT.

This chain joins TRBV9 and TRBJ2-5, with 7 bases aligning to TRBD2. Germline trimming cut 2 bases from V and 2 bases from J; bases unmatched to any gene: 6. CDR1 is SGDLS, CDR2 YYNGEE, per germline. The CDR3 has 15 residues. The CDR3 coding sequence is TGTGCCAGCAGCGTCTTTGGGGGGGTGCAAGAGACCCAGTACTTC. Translating it yields CASSVFGGVQETQYF.

This clone was observed a single time. The chain recombines TRBV6-5 with TRBJ2-1; 11 nucleotides align to TRBD2. Unmatched junction bases numbered 3, after V lost 8 bases and J lost 0 bases. CDR1 and CDR2 from the germline V gene are MNHEY and SVGAGI. The CDR3 sequence is 15 residues long. CDR3: CASRLAGGSYNEQFF. CDR3 DNA sequence: TGTGCCAGCCGTCTAGCGGGAGGCTCCTACAATGAGCAGTTCTTC.

This chain uses TRBV7-3 with TRBJ1-1; 8 bases line up with TRBD1. The CDR3 consists of 14 residues. The junction had 3 bases not matched to a gene; V was cut back by 3 bases and J by 3 bases. Germline lookup yields CDR1 SGHTA and CDR2 FQGTGA. This chain's CDR3 is CASSLQGADTEAFF. CDR3 in DNA: TGTGCCAGCAGCTTGCAGGGGGCGGACACTGAAGCTTTCTTT.

The gene calls are TRBV12-5 and TRBJ2-5, with D maybe TRBD1 (5 bases). In germline, CDR1 is LGHNT, CDR2 FRNRAP. V was clipped by 2 bases and J by 2 bases, with 12 bases between them. The CDR3 loop spans 15 amino acids. The CDR3 DNA reads TGTGCTAGTGGTTTGTCAATAGACAGACAAGAGACCCAGTACTTC. The encoded protein is CASGLSIDRQETQYF.

The chain has TRBV4-1 and TRBJ1-4; TRBD1 agrees at 9 bases. From germline, CDR1 is MGHRA and CDR2 YSYEKL. The CDR3 is 14 residues long. Unmatched junction bases numbered 5, after V lost 4 bases and J lost 8 bases. DNA of the CDR3: TGCGCCAGCAGCCGGGGACAGGGACTGGAAAAACTGTTTTTT. It encodes CASSRGQGLEKLFF.

The chain couples TRBV29-1 to TRBJ2-1; 11 bases are a match to TRBD2. Germline loops: CDR1 SQVTM, CDR2 ANQGSEA. The CDR3 contains 12 residues. V shed 4 bases, J shed 9 bases, and the junction held 2 bases outside the gene matches. CDR3 sequence reads: CSVASGRIEQFF. CDR3 in DNA: TGCAGCGTTGCTAGCGGGAGGATTGAGCAGTTCTTC.

Of note for this clone: This CDR3 fails to terminate in the conserved phenylalanine or tryptophan, so it likely reflects a read error. The rearrangement uses TRBV6-1 and TRBJ1-2; 8 nucleotides align to TRBD1. CDR3 length: 15 residues. J was trimmed by 2 bases and V by 4 bases; bases with no gene match: 6. The germline V gene encodes CDR1 MNHNS and CDR2 SASEGT. The DNA of the CDR3 is TGTGCCAGCAGTGTTCACAGACAGGGGAACTATGGCTACACCCTC. As protein: CASSVHRQGNYGYTL.

CDR3 sequence (DNA): TGTGCCAGCGCAAACCTCGGGGGGCGCACAGATACGCAGTATTTT. It codes for CASANLGGRTDTQYF. The chain links TRBV9 to TRBJ2-3; a possible D gene is TRBD2 (7 bases). Germline V gene sequence: CDR1 SGDLS, CDR2 YYNGEE. This CDR3 is 15 amino acids long. The V and J ends lost 7 bases and 1 base respectively, with 16 bases between them.